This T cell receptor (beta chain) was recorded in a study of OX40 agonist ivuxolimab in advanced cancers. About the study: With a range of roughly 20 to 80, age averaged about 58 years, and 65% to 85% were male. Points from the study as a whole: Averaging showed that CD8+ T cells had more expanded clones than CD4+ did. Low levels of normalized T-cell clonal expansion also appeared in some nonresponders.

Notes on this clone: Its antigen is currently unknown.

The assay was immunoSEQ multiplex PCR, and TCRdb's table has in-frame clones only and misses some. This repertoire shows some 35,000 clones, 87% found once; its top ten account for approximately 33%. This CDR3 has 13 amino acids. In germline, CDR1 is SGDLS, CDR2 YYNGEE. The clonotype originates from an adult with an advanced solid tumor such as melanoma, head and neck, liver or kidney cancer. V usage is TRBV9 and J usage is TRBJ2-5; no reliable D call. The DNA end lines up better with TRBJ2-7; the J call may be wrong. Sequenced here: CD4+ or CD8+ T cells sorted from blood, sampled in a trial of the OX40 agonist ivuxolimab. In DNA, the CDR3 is TGTGCCAGCAGCCCCCGGTTGAGCTACGAGCAGTACTTC. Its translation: CASSPRLSYEQYF.